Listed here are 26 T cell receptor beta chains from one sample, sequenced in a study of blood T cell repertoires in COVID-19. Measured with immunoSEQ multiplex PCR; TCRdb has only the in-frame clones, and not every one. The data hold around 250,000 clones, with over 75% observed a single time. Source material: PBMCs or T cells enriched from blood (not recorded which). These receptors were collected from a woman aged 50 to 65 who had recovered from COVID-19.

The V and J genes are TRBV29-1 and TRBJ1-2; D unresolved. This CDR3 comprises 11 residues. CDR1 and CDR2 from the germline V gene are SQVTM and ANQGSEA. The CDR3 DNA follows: TGCACCCTGAGAGAGGGCCGGGGCTACACCTTC. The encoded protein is CTLREGRGYTF.

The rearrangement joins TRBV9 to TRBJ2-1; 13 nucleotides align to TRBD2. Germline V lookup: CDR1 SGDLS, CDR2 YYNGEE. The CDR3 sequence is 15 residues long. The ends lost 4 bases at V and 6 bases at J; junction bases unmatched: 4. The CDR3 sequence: CASSFRTSGSNEQFF. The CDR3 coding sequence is TGTGCCAGCAGCTTTCGGACTAGCGGGAGCAATGAGCAGTTCTTC.

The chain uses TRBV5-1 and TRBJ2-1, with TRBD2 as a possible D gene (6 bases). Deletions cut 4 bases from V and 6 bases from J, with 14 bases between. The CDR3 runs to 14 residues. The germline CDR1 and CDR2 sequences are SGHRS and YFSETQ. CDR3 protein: CASSPGSPGNEQFF. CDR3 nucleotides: TGCGCCAGCAGCCCCGGGAGTCCGGGCAATGAGCAGTTCTTC.

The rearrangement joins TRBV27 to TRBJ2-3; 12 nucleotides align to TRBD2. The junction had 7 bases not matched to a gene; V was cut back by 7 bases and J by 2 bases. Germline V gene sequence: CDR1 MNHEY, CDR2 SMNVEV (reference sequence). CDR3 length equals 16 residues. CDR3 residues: CASTNLAGGVTDTQYF. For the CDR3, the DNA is TGTGCCAGCACAAACCTAGCGGGAGGGGTCACAGATACGCAGTATTTT.

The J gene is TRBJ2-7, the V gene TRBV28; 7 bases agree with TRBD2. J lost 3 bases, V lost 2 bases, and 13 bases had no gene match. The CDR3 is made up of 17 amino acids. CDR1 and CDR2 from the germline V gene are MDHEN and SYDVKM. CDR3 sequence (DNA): TGTGCCAGCAGTTTAAGTCTTATGAGACTAGCACACTACGAGCAGTACTTC. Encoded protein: CASSLSLMRLAHYEQYF. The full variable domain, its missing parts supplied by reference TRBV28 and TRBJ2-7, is DVKVTQSSRYLVKRTGEKVFLECVQDMDHENMFWYRQDPGLGLRLIYFSYDVKMKEKGDIPEGYSVSREKKERFSLILESASTNQTSMYLCASSLSLMRLAHYEQYFGPGTRLTVT.

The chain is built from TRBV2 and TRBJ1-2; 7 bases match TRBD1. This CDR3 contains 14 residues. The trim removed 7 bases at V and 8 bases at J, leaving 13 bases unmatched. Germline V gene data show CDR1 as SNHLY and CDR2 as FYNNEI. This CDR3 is CASIPGQPNRGYTF. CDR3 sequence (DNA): TGTGCCAGCATCCCGGGACAGCCAAATAGGGGCTACACCTTC.

CDR3 amino acids: CASSAFGSQETQYF. CDR3 nucleotide sequence: TGTGCCAGCAGTGCCTTTGGGAGTCAAGAGACCCAGTACTTC. The V and J genes are TRBV14 and TRBJ2-5; the D gene is possibly TRBD2 (5 bases). This CDR3 contains 14 residues. Germline loops: CDR1 SGHDN, CDR2 FVKESK. The V end lost 6 bases, the J end lost 2 bases, and 13 bases lay between the germline ends.

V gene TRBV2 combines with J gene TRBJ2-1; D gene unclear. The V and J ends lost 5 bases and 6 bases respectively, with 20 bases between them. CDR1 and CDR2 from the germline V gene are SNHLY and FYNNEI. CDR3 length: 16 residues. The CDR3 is CASSPISNPTSNEQFF. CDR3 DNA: TGTGCCAGCAGTCCGATTAGCAACCCAACGAGCAATGAGCAGTTCTTC.

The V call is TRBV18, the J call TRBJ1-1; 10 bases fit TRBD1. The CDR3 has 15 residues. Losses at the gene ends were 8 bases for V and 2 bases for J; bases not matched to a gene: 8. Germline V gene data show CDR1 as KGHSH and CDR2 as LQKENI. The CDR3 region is CASTGTGEENTEAFF. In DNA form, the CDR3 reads TGTGCCAGCACGGGGACAGGGGAAGAAAACACTGAAGCTTTCTTT.

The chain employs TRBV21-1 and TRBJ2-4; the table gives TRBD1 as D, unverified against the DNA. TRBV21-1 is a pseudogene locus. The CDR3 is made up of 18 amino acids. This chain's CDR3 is CASSKVRQGGLAKNIQYF. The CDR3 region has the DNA TGTGCCAGCAGCAAAGTTAGACAGGGGGGACTAGCCAAAAACATTCAGTACTTC.

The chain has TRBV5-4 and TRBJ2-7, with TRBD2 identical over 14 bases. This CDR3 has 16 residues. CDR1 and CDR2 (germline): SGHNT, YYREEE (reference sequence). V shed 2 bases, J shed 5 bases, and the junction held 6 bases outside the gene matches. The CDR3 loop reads CASSFAGLAGENEQYF. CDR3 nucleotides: TGTGCCAGCAGCTTTGCGGGACTAGCGGGAGAAAACGAGCAGTACTTC.

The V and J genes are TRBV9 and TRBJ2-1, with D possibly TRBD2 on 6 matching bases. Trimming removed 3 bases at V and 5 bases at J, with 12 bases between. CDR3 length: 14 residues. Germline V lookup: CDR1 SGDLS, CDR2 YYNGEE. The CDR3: CASSGRAWNNEQFF. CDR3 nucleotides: TGTGCCAGCAGCGGGAGGGCCTGGAACAATGAGCAGTTCTTC.

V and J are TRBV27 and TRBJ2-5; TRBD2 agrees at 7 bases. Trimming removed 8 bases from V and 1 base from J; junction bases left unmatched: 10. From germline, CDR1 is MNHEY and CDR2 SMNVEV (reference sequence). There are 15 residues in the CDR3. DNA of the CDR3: TGTGCCAGCGCCCGGGACTACCTACTCCAAGAGACCCAGTACTTC. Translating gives CASARDYLLQETQYF.

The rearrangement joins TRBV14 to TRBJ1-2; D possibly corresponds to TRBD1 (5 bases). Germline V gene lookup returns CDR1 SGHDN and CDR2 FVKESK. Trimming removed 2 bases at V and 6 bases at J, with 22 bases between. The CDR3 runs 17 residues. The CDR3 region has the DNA TGTGCCAGCAGCCAAACTCGGTGGCAGGGTCCTGGGGATGGCTACACCTTC. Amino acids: CASSQTRWQGPGDGYTF. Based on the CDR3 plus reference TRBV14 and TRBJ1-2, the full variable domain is EAGVTQFPSHSVIEKGQTVTLRCDPISGHDNLYWYRRVMGKEIKFLLHFVKESKQDESGMPNNRFLAERTGGTYSTLKVQPAELEDSGVYFCASSQTRWQGPGDGYTFGSGTRLTVV.

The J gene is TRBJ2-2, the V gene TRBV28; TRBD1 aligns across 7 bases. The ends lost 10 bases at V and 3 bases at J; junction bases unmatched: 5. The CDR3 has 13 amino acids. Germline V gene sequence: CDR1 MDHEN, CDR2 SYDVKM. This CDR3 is CATDRVDTGELFF. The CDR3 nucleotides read TGTGCCACAGACAGGGTTGACACCGGGGAGCTGTTTTTT.

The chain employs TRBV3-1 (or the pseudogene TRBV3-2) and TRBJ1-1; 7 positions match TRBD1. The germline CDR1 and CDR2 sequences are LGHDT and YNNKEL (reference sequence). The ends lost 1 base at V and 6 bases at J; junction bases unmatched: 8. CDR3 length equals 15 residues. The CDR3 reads CASSQGTQQGAEAFF. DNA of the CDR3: TGTGCCAGCAGCCAAGGGACACAGCAGGGGGCTGAAGCTTTCTTT.

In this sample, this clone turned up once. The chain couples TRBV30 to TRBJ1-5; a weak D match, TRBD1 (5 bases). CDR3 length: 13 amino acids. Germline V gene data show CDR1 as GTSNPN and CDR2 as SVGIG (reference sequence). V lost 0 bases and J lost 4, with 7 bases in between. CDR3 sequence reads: CAWSVQDNQPQHF. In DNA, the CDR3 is TGTGCCTGGAGTGTACAGGATAATCAGCCCCAGCATTTT.

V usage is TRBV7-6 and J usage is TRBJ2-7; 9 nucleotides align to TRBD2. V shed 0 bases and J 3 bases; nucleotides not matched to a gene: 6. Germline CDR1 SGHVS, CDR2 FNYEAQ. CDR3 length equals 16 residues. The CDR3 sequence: CASSLARTSVRYEQYF. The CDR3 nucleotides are TGTGCCAGCAGCTTAGCCAGGACTAGCGTTCGCTACGAGCAGTACTTC. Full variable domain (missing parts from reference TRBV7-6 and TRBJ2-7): GAGVSQSPRYKVTKRGQDVALRCDPISGHVSLYWYRQALGQGPEFLTYFNYEAQQDKSGLPNDRFSAERPEGSISTLTIQRTEQRDSAMYRCASSLARTSVRYEQYFGPGTRLTVT.

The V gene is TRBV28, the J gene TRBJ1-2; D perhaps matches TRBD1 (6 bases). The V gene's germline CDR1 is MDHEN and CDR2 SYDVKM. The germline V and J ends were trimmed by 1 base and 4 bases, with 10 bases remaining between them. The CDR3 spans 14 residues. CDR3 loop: CASSLSTGFYGYTF. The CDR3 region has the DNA TGTGCCAGCAGTTTATCCACAGGGTTCTATGGCTACACCTTC.

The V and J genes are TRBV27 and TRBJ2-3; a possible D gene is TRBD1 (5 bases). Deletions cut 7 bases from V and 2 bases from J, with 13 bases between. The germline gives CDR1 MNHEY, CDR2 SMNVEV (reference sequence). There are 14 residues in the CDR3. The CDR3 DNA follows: TGTGCCAGCACCAAAGGGGCAAACACAGATACGCAGTATTTT. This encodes CASTKGANTDTQYF.

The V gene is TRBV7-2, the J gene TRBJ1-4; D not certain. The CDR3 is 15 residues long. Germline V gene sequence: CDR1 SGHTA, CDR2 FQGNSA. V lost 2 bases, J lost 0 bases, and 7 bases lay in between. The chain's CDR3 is CASSLQTATNEKLFF. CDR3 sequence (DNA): TGTGCCAGCAGCTTACAGACTGCAACTAATGAAAAACTGTTTTTT.

The CDR3 loop is CASTKTGTDYGYTF. CDR3 coding DNA: TGTGCCAGCACTAAGACAGGGACGGACTATGGCTACACCTTC. The V gene is TRBV9, the J gene TRBJ1-2; 7 nucleotides agree with TRBD1. The V gene's germline CDR1 is SGDLS and CDR2 YYNGEE. The CDR3 consists of 14 residues. With 6 bases clipped from V and 3 bases from J, the junction kept 8 bases outside the gene matches. The complete variable domain, with remaining parts taken from reference TRBV9 and TRBJ1-2, reads DSGVTQTPKHLITATGQRVTLRCSPRSGDLSVYWYQQSLDQGLQFLIQYYNGEERAKGNILERFSAQQFPDLHSELNLSSLELGDSALYFCASTKTGTDYGYTFGSGTRLTVV.

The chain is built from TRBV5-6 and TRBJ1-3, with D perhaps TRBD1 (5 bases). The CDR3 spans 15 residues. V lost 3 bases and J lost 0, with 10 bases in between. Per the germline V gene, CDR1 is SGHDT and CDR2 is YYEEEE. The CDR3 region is CASSWDSNSGNTIYF. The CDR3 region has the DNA TGTGCCAGCAGCTGGGACTCCAACTCTGGAAACACCATATATTTT.

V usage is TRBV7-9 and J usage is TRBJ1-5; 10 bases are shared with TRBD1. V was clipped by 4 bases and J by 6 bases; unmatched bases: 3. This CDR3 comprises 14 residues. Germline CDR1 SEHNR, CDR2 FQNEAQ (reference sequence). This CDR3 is CASSSGQGSQPQHF. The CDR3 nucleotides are TGTGCCAGCAGCTCGGGACAGGGGAGTCAGCCCCAGCATTTT.

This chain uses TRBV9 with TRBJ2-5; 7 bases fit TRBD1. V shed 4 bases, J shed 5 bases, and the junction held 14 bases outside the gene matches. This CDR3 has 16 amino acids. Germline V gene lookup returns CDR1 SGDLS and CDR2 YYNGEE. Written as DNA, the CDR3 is TGTGCCAGCAGCCCCTTGGAGACAGGGAGCAGCGAGACCCAGTACTTC. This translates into CASSPLETGSSETQYF.

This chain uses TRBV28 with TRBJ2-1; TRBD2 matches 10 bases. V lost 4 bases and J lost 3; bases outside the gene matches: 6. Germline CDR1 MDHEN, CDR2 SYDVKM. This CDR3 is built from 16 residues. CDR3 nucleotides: TGTGCCAGCAGTTCTCCACTAGCGGGGCTCTACAATGAGCAGTTCTTC. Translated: CASSSPLAGLYNEQFF. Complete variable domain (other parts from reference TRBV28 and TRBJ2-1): DVKVTQSSRYLVKRTGEKVFLECVQDMDHENMFWYRQDPGLGLRLIYFSYDVKMKEKGDIPEGYSVSREKKERFSLILESASTNQTSMYLCASSSPLAGLYNEQFFGPGTRLTVL.